Following are 13 T cell receptor beta chains from one sample sequenced in a study of OX40 agonist ivuxolimab in advanced cancers. Generated by immunoSEQ multiplex PCR, the TCRdb table keeps only in-frame clones and is missing some. The table records tens of thousands of clones, 88% of them present only once. The starting material was CD4+ or CD8+ T cells sorted from blood, obtained in a trial of the OX40 agonist ivuxolimab. The receptors come from an adult with an advanced solid tumor such as melanoma, head and neck, liver or kidney cancer.

The chain recombines TRBV6-1 with TRBJ1-5; 10 positions agree with TRBD1. Trimming removed 8 bases from V and 2 bases from J; junction bases left unmatched: 3. Germline V CDR1 and CDR2: MNHNS, SASEGT. The CDR3 is 14 residues long. CDR3 amino acids: CASRTGGGNQPQHF. The CDR3 DNA reads as TGTGCCAGCCGGACAGGGGGAGGCAATCAGCCCCAGCATTTT.

This chain links TRBV29-1 with TRBJ2-4; 10 positions agree with TRBD1. There are 19 residues in the CDR3. Germline-derived CDR1 and CDR2 are SQVTM and ANQGSEA. V trimming: 7 bases; J trimming: 0 bases; junction bases outside the gene matches: 18. The CDR3 nucleotides read TGCAGCGCCGCACCAGGACAGGGGGGGAAGATACTAGCCAAAAACATTCAGTACTTC. It is translated as CSAAPGQGGKILAKNIQYF.

This chain uses TRBV10-3 with TRBJ2-5; D unclear. This CDR3 region has 14 residues. V was cut by 4 bases and J by 6 bases, with 15 bases left in between. Germline CDR1 ENHRY, CDR2 SYGVKD. CDR3 DNA sequence: TGTGCCATCAGTGCCGATAGAGATGTAAAGACCCAGTACTTC. As protein: CAISADRDVKTQYF.

CDR3: CASAGGWNGFNQPQHF. CDR3 bases: TGTGCCAGTGCCGGGGGGTGGAACGGATTCAATCAGCCCCAGCATTTT. V gene TRBV19 combines with J gene TRBJ1-5; tentative D call: TRBD1 (5 bases). CDR1 and CDR2 (germline): LNHDA, SQIVND (reference sequence). The CDR3 contains 16 residues. Between the trimmed V and J ends, which lost 8 bases and 3 bases, there was a span of 20 bases.

The chain combines TRBV11-3 with TRBJ2-1, with a tentative D call TRBD2 (6 bases). In germline, CDR1 is SGHNT, CDR2 YENEEA. Trimming stripped 0 bases from V and 6 bases from J, with 9 bases between. The CDR3 extends over 14 amino acids. CDR3 DNA: TGTGCCAGCAGCTTAGATGGGGGGTTCAATGAGCAGTTCTTC. It yields the protein CASSLDGGFNEQFF.

The chain employs TRBV7-3 and TRBJ2-1; D is perhaps TRBD2 (6 bases). This CDR3 has 13 amino acids. V was shortened by 5 bases and J by 9 bases, with 14 bases between the two germline ends. Germline V CDR1 and CDR2: SGHTA, FQGTGA. CDR3 protein: CASSGSGLPEQFF. For the CDR3, the DNA is TGTGCCAGCAGCGGATCGGGACTGCCTGAGCAGTTCTTC.

In this sample, this clone turned up once. The CDR3 DNA sequence: TGTGCCAGCAGCGGAGCAGGGAGGGGACAAGAGACCCAGTACTTC. This translates into CASSGAGRGQETQYF. This sequence joins TRBV5-6 and TRBJ2-5, with TRBD2 identical over 7 bases. This CDR3 region has 15 residues. CDR1 is SGHDT, CDR2 YYEEEE, per germline. V dropped 4 bases and J dropped 2; count of bases not matched to a gene: 8.

The rearrangement links TRBV2 to TRBJ1-2; 11 positions match TRBD1. This CDR3 is built from 13 residues. CDR1 is SNHLY, CDR2 FYNNEI, per germline. V trimming: 6 bases; J trimming: 6 bases; junction bases outside the gene matches: 3. DNA for the CDR3: TGTGCCAGCAGGGCGGACAGGGGGCATGGCTACACCTTC. This sequence encodes CASRADRGHGYTF.

This clone was detected only once. J is TRBJ2-7 and V is TRBV6-1; D may correspond to TRBD1 or TRBD2 (6 bases each). Trimming took 7 bases from V and 2 from J, leaving 18 bases between them. CDR1 and CDR2 from the germline V gene are MNHNS and SASEGT. The CDR3 sequence is 15 residues long. The CDR3 DNA follows: TGTGCCAGCATACAAGGGGGGTCCAATACCTACGAGCAGTACTTC. Amino acids: CASIQGGSNTYEQYF.

The chain recombines TRBV11-3 with TRBJ2-1, with a tentative D call TRBD2 (6 bases). The CDR3 consists of 16 residues. V was shortened by 3 bases and J by 5 bases, with 17 bases between the two germline ends. From germline, CDR1 is SGHNT and CDR2 YENEEA. The CDR3 reads CASSFMHGTPNNEQFF. CDR3 DNA: TGTGCCAGCAGCTTCATGCACGGGACTCCTAACAATGAGCAGTTCTTC.

CDR3 nucleotide sequence: TGTGCCAGCAGCCACAGGGTCGATAATTCACCCCTCCACTTT. Its protein is CASSHRVDNSPLHF. The V call is TRBV6-6, the J call TRBJ1-6; weak D call: TRBD1 (6 bases). The CDR3 consists of 14 residues. Germline lookup yields CDR1 MNHNY and CDR2 SVGAGI (reference sequence). Trimming removed 6 bases at V and 5 bases at J, with 11 bases between.

This clone appeared a single time. The rearrangement uses TRBV5-1 and TRBJ2-5; the D gene is possibly TRBD2 (5 bases). This CDR3 is built from 15 residues. Germline loops: CDR1 SGHRS, CDR2 YFSETQ. V lost 1 base to trimming and J lost 4 bases, with 14 bases between them. The CDR3 DNA reads as TGCGCCAGCAGCTTGAGAGGGATGGATCGAGAGACCCAGTACTTC. Residues: CASSLRGMDRETQYF.

V gene TRBV5-4 combines with J gene TRBJ1-2; maybe TRBD1 (5 bases). The V end lost 3 bases, the J end lost 4 bases, and 13 bases lay between the germline ends. The CDR3 extends over 14 amino acids. The germline V gene encodes CDR1 SGHNT and CDR2 YYREEE (reference sequence). DNA of the CDR3: TGTGCCAGCAGCTCACCTCAGGGCTTCTATGGCTACACCTTC. Translation gives CASSSPQGFYGYTF.